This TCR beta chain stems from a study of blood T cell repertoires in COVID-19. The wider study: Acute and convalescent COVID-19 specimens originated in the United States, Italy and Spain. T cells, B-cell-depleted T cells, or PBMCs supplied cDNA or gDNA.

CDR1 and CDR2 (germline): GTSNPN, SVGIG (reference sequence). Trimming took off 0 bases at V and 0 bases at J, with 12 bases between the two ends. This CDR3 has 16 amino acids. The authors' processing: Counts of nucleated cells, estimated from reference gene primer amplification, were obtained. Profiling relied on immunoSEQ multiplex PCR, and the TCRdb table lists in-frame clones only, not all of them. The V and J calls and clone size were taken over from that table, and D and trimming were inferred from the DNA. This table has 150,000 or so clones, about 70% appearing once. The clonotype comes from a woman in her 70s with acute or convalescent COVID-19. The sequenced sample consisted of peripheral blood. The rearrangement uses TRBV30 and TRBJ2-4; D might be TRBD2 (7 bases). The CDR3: CAWSVMGGRAKNIQYF. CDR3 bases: TGTGCCTGGAGTGTTATGGGGGGGCGAGCCAAAAACATTCAGTACTTC.